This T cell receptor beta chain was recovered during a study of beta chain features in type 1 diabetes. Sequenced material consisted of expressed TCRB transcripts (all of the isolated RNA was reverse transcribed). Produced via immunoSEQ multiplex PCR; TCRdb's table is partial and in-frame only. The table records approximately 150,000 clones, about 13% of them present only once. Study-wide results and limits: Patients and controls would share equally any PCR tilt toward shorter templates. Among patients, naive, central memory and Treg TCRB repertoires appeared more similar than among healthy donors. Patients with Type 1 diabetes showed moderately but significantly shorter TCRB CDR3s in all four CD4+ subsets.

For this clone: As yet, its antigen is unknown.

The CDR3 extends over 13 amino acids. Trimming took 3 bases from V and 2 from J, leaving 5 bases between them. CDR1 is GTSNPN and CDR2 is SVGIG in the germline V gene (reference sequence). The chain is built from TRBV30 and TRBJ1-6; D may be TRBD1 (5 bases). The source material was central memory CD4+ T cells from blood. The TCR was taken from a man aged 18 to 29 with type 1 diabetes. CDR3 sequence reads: CAWSRAYNSPLHF. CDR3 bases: TGTGCCTGGAGCAGGGCCTATAATTCACCCCTCCACTTT.